This TCR beta chain was found in a study of cytomegalovirus exposure and HLA in healthy donors. The CDR3 is made up of 16 amino acids. Germline CDR1 MDHEN, CDR2 SYDVKM. V shed 6 bases, J shed 10 bases, and the junction held 12 bases outside the gene matches. TCRdb's table, derived via immunoSEQ multiplex PCR, lists solely in-frame clones and lacks some. The repertoire holds about 83,000 clones, with around 96% as singletons. V usage is TRBV28 and J usage is TRBJ2-1, with 13 bases fitting TRBD2. Source material: PBMCs. The source of this sequence is a woman younger than 30 in good health and CMV-seronegative. The CDR3 DNA reads as TGTGCCAGCAGCTCGGGACTAGCGGGATCCCGCGTAGAGCAGTTCTTC. This codes for CASSSGLAGSRVEQFF. Full variable domain (rest looked up from reference TRBV28 and TRBJ2-1): DVKVTQSSRYLVKRTGEKVFLECVQDMDHENMFWYRQDPGLGLRLIYFSYDVKMKEKGDIPEGYSVSREKKERFSLILESASTNQTSMYLCASSSGLAGSRVEQFFGPGTRLTVL.